This TCR beta chain was retrieved from a study of blood T cell repertoires in COVID-19. The overall study: Researchers got acute and convalescent COVID-19 samples from the United States, Italy and Spain. Sources were T cells, B-cell-depleted T cells, or PBMCs; the material itself was cDNA or gDNA.

Trimming pared 6 bases from V and 4 bases from J, leaving 6 bases between. The CDR3 spans 11 residues. Libraries were prepared by immunoSEQ multiplex PCR; TCRdb keeps only in-frame clonotypes and omits some of them. The sample records 340,000 or so clones, 80% to 90% being singletons. J is TRBJ1-1 and V is TRBV12-3 or TRBV12-4, with D unclear. This clonotype originated in a young man with active or convalescent COVID-19. The sample comprised peripheral blood. This CDR3 is CASSTGTEAFF. The CDR3 coding sequence is TGTGCCAGCAGCACCGGCACTGAAGCTTTCTTT.